Described below is a single T cell receptor (beta chain) sequence and its context. The donors formed part of the roughly 120-subject validation cohort, distinct from the approximately 670-subject first cohort. The data were obtained in a study of cytomegalovirus exposure and HLA in healthy donors. Assay used: immunoSEQ multiplex PCR; TCRdb lists only in-frame clones, some missing. The sample includes some 290,000 clones, approximately 85% of them seen just once. V lost 8 bases and J lost 2, with 14 bases in between. CDR1 MNHNS and CDR2 SASEGT come from the germline V gene. The CDR3 is 14 residues long.

The chain joins TRBV6-1 to TRBJ2-3; tentative D call: TRBD1 (6 bases). Material for sequencing was PBMCs. The receptor was isolated from a man aged 25 to 40 in good health and CMV-seronegative. Here the CDR3 reads CASGSGETTDTQYF. CDR3 coding DNA: TGTGCCAGCGGGTCAGGGGAAACCACAGATACGCAGTATTTT.